This T cell receptor beta chain was sequenced for a study of blood T cell repertoires in COVID-19. At the level of the study: Spain, Italy and the United States supplied samples that represented acute and convalescent COVID-19. PBMCs, B-cell-depleted T cells, or T cells provided the cDNA or gDNA that made up the material.

The repertoire was sequenced with immunoSEQ multiplex PCR; TCRdb's copy has only in-frame clones and lacks some. The repertoire holds around 70,000 clones, 65% to 90% seen once, with around 43% in the top ten. The CDR3 runs 15 residues. Germline CDR1 reads MGHRA; CDR2 reads YSYEKL. Trimming took 1 base from V and 4 from J, leaving 10 bases between them. Sequenced material: peripheral blood. The genes are TRBV4-1 and TRBJ2-2, with a weak D call TRBD2 (6 bases). The sequence was collected from a man older than 75 with acute or convalescent COVID-19. CDR3 DNA sequence: TGCGCCAGCAGCCAAGTGTTGGGAGGCACCGGGGAGCTGTTTTTT. It translates to CASSQVLGGTGELFF.